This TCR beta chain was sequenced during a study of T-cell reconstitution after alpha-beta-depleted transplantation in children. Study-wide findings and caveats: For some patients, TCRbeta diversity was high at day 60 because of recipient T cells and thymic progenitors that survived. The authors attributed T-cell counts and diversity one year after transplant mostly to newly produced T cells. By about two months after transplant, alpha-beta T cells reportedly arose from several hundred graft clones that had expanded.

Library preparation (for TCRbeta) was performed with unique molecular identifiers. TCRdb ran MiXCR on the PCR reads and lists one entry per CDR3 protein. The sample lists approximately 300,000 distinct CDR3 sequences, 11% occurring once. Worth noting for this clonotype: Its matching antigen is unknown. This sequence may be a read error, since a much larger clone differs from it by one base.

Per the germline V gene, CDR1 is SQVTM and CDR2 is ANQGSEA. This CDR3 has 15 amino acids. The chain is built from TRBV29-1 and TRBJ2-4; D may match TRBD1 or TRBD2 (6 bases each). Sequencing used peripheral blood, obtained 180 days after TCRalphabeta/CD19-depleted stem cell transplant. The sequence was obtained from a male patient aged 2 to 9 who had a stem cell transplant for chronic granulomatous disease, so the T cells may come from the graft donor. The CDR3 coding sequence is TGCAGCGACCTCCCGGGGGCCCCGGGCGAATGGGGTCAGTCCTTC. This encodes CSDLPGAPGEWGQSF.